This T cell receptor beta chain comes out of a study of T cell responses to AZD1222 COVID-19 vaccine. Study-wide context: Timing groups of about 4 and about 12 weeks for second doses were pooled. Points from the study as a whole: Seropositivity was recorded at baseline in only 6 or 7 AZD1222 recipients. Sampling captured repertoires only after the peak T cell response.

V lost 0 bases, J lost 1 base, and 7 bases lay in between. CDR1 LGHNA and CDR2 YNFKEQ come from the germline V gene. This CDR3 contains 15 residues. The table came from immunoSEQ multiplex PCR; TCRdb's copy has only in-frame clones and leaves some out. The profile covers fewer than 150,000 clones, with 93% appearing a single time and 0.91% taken by the ten largest. Comments on this clone: Its antigen remains unidentified.

This clonotype originated in an adult in good health. The sequencing here drew on peripheral blood, taken on day 0 of AZD1222 vaccination. The J gene is TRBJ1-5, the V gene TRBV4-2; D gene unclear. This CDR3 is CASSQESGSNQPQHF. The CDR3 nucleotides are TGTGCCAGCAGCCAAGAGAGTGGGAGCAATCAGCCCCAGCATTTT.